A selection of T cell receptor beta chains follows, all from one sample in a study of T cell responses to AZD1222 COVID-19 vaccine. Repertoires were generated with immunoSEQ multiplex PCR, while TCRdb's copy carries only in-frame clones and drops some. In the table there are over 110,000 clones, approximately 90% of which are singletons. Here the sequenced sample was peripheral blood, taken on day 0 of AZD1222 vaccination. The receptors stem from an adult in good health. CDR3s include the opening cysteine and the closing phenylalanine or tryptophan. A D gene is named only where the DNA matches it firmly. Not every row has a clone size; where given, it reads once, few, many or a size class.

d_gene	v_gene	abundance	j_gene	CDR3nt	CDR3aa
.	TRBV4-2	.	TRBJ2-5	TGTGCCAGCAGCCAAGTTGGGGGAGTGGGAGAGACCCAGTACTTC	CASSQVGGVGETQYF
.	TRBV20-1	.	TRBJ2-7	TGCAGTGCTAGTCTACTAGGAGGCGAGCAGTACTTC	CSASLLGGEQYF
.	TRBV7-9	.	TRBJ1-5	TGTGCCAGCAGCTTAGGGAGCAGCTACAATCAGCCCCAGCATTTT	CASSLGSSYNQPQHF
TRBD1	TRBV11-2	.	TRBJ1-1	TGTGCCAGCAGACCCGACAGGGGCGCCTTGAACACTGAAGCTTTCTTT	CASRPDRGALNTEAFF
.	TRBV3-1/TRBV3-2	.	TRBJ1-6	TGTGCCAGCGGGAGATTCAATTCACCCCTCCACTTT	CASGRFNSPLHF
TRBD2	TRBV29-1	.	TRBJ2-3	TGCAGCGGACTAGCGGGTGACACAGATACGCAGTATTTT	CSGLAGDTDTQYF
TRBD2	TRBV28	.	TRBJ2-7	TGTGCCAGCAGTTTATATCGGACTAGCGGGAGATACGGCTACGAGCAGTACTTC	CASSLYRTSGRYGYEQYF
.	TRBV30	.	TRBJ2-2	TGTGCCTGGACTGTTTGGGCAAACACCGGGGAGCTGTTTTTT	CAWTVWANTGELFF
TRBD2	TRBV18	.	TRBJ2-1	TGTGCCAGCTCACCGTTTGGGAGGGCCTATTACAATGAGCAGTTCTTC	CASSPFGRAYYNEQFF
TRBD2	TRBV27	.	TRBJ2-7	TGTGCCAGCAGTTTTACCGGGACTAGCGGGAGTGTGCAGTACTTC	CASSFTGTSGSVQYF
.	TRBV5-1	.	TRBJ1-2	TGCGCCAGCAGGCCTCAGGGAGCGCTCTATGGCTACACCTTC	CASRPQGALYGYTF
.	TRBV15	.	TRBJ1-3	TGTGCCACCAGCAGAGGACGAGGTGGTAGGGGAAACACCATATATTTT	CATSRGRGGRGNTIYF
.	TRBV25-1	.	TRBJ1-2	TGTGCCAGCAGTGAATCCCCCCAGTCCTATGGCTACACCTTC	CASSESPQSYGYTF
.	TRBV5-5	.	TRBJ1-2	TGTGCCAGCAGTCCGAACCGGGGCTGGGGCTACACCTTC	CASSPNRGWGYTF
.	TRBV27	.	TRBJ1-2	TGTGCCAGCAGTTTTCACAGGACCCTTTACTATGGCTACACCTTC	CASSFHRTLYYGYTF
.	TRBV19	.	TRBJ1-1	TGTGCCAGTAGTATCCGCCAGGGACGGCTGGACACTGAAGCTTTCTTT	CASSIRQGRLDTEAFF
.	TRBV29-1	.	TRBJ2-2	TGCAGCGTTGATGCAGGCGTAAACACCGGGGAGCTGTTTTTT	CSVDAGVNTGELFF
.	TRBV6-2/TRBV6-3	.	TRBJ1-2	TGTGCCAGCAGCCCCAGGGGCCCGGTTGGCTACACCTTC	CASSPRGPVGYTF
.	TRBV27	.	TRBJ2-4	TGTGCCAGCAGCCCCGGGACATTGGGGGACATTCAGTACTTC	CASSPGTLGDIQYF
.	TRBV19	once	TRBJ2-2	TGTGCCAGTACTACCCTCTGGCGGGCCGGGGAGCTGTTTTTT	CASTTLWRAGELFF
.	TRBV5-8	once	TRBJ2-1	TGTGCCAGCAGCAAAGTCAGGGATAGGGAGCAGTTCTTC	CASSKVRDREQFF
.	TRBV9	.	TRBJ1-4	TGTGCCAGCAGCGTAGGAGGTCCGGGCGAAAAACTGTTTTTT	CASSVGGPGEKLFF
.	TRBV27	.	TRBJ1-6	TGTGCCAGCAGTTCCGGTCGCGGCTGGGGGCGCGGGACACCCCTCCACTTT	CASSSGRGWGRGTPLHF
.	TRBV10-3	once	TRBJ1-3	TGTGCCATCAGTGGAGGGGCTGGAAACACCATATATTTT	CAISGGAGNTIYF
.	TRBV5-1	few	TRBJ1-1	TGCGCCAGCAGCTTGGAAGGAGAGGAGGCTTTCTTT	CASSLEGEEAFF
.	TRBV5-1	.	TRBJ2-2	TGCGCCAGCAGCGATACTAGTCTCGGGGAGCTGTTTTTT	CASSDTSLGELFF
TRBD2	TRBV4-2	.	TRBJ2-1	TGTGCCAGCAGCCCCGGGGGGGACAATGAGCAGTTCTTC	CASSPGGDNEQFF
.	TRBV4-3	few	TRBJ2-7	TGCGCCAGCAGCCCTGCCAAGGGGTCCTACGAGCAGTACTTC	CASSPAKGSYEQYF
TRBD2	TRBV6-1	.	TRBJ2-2	TGTGCCAGCAGTGATAGGCCGCCGGCGGGGGGTCTCGGGGAGCTGTTTTTT	CASSDRPPAGGLGELFF
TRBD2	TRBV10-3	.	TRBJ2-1	TGTGCCATCAGTGATGCCGTTTTAGCGGGAGGCTCCTACAATGAGCAGTTCTTC	CAISDAVLAGGSYNEQFF
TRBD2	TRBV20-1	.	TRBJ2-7	TGCAGTGCTAGTGGACTAGCGGAAGACTACGAGCAGTACTTC	CSASGLAEDYEQYF
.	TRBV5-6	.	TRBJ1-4	TGTGCCAGCAGCTTGTTGTTACAGGGTTGGGGAAAACTGTTTTTT	CASSLLLQGWGKLFF
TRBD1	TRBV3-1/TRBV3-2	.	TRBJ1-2	TGTGCCAGCAGCCGGACAGGGAGCAACTATGGCTACACCTTC	CASSRTGSNYGYTF
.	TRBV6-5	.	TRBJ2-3	TGTGCCAGCAGGGAGTGGGATACGCAGTATTTT	CASREWDTQYF
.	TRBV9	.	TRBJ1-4	TGTGCCAGCAACAACGGCGGGGGGCGGTATGAAAAACTGTTTTTT	CASNNGGGRYEKLFF
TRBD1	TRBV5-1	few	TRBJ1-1	TGCGCCAGCAGCTTGGCTGGGGACAGGAACACTGAAGCTTTCTTT	CASSLAGDRNTEAFF
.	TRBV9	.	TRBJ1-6	TGTGCCAGCAGCGCCCCTACAGGGATGAATTCACCCCTCCACTTT	CASSAPTGMNSPLHF
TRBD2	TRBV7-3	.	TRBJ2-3	TGTGCCAGCAGCTTATTAGCGGGGGCCAGCACAGATACGCAGTATTTT	CASSLLAGASTDTQYF
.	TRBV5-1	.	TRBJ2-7	TGCGCCAGCAGCTTAGGACAGCTTAACGCCGAGCAGTACTTC	CASSLGQLNAEQYF
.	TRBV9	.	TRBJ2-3	TGTGCCAGCAGCGTAAGCAGCGGAGGCACAGATACGCAGTATTTT	CASSVSSGGTDTQYF
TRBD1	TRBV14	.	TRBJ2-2	TGTGCCAGCAGCCAAAGACAGGGTCGGTTCGGCGGGGAGCTGTTTTTT	CASSQRQGRFGGELFF
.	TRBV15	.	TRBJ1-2	TGTGCCACCAGCAGAGATAGGTGGGGGGATGGCTACACCTTC	CATSRDRWGDGYTF